What follows are 16 T cell receptor beta chains derived from one specimen sequenced in a study of Ad26.COV2.S vaccination and SARS-CoV-2 variants. The treatment is: some 20 received Ad26.COV2.S at low or high dose, single or two shots; about 5 received placebo; per-sample allocation not given. Sampling was performed 63 days after the first vaccine or placebo injection. Using immunoSEQ multiplex PCR, the repertoire was profiled, and TCRdb retains in-frame clones only, with some absent. In the table there are 430,000 or so clones, about 88% of which are singletons. The input for sequencing was peripheral blood, taken in a trial of Ad26.COV2.S vaccine versus placebo. Receptor source: a person between 18 and 65 years old who received the Ad26.COV2.S COVID-19 vaccine or a placebo.

This clone was detected only a few times. This sequence joins TRBV27 and TRBJ1-5; D uncertain. The CDR3 spans 14 residues. Per germline, CDR1 MNHEY and CDR2 SMNVEV (reference sequence). The V end lost 4 bases, the J end lost 2 bases, and 9 bases lay between the germline ends. The DNA of the CDR3 is TGTGCCAGCAGTTGGTACGGGCGCAATCAGCCCCAGCATTTT. Translated: CASSWYGRNQPQHF.

This chain joins TRBV15 and TRBJ2-1, with a possible D match to TRBD2 (5 bases). The CDR3 extends over 17 amino acids. The germline gives CDR1 LNHNV, CDR2 YYDKDF (reference sequence). V was clipped by 5 bases and J by 7 bases, with 24 bases between them. The CDR3 protein is CATSPERARELWNEQFF. Here the CDR3 DNA reads TGTGCCACCAGCCCAGAGAGAGCGAGGGAGTTGTGGAATGAGCAGTTCTTC.

A single count supports this clone. The J gene is TRBJ2-1, the V gene TRBV5-1, with 8 bases that match TRBD1. V lost 0 bases to trimming and J lost 7 bases; unmatched junction nucleotides: 9. The germline V gene encodes CDR1 SGHRS and CDR2 YFSETQ. CDR3 length: 16 residues. This chain's CDR3 is CASSLEQGGVQNEQFF. The CDR3 bases are TGCGCCAGCAGCTTGGAACAGGGGGGAGTCCAAAATGAGCAGTTCTTC.

About this clone itself: Other DNA sequences of this sample code for an identical CDR3. V gene TRBV20-1 combines with J gene TRBJ1-5; maybe TRBD1 (6 bases). Looked up from germline, CDR1 is DFQATT and CDR2 is SNEGSKA (reference sequence). The length of the CDR3 is 14 residues. V was clipped by 3 bases and J by 7 bases, with 16 bases between them. The CDR3 loop is CSASKGGAGQPQHF. The CDR3 coding sequence is TGCAGTGCTAGTAAGGGGGGGGCGGGGCAGCCCCAGCATTTT.

The gene calls are TRBV27 and TRBJ1-6; D gene uncertain. This CDR3 region has 20 residues. Germline-derived CDR1 and CDR2 are MNHEY and SMNVEV (reference sequence). V lost 5 bases and J lost 0, with 23 bases in between. The CDR3 DNA is TGTGCCAGCAGTGGGCGGACGTTGGATACATCAAGCTCCTATAATTCACCCCTCCACTTT. It is translated as CASSGRTLDTSSSYNSPLHF.

The CDR3 nucleotides are TGTGCCAGCAGGCCAGACAGGGATACTAATTCACCCCTCCACTTT. Amino acids: CASRPDRDTNSPLHF. The chain combines TRBV7-2 with TRBJ1-6; 7 bases line up with TRBD1. This CDR3 spans 15 amino acids. Losses at the gene ends were 6 bases for V and 6 bases for J; bases not matched to a gene: 8. Germline V lookup: CDR1 SGHTA, CDR2 FQGNSA.

The chain carries TRBV4-1 and TRBJ1-2; D not certain. This CDR3 has 14 residues. Germline CDR1 is MGHRA and CDR2 is YSYEKL. V was trimmed by 2 bases and J by 4 bases, leaving 11 bases between them. The CDR3, as DNA: TGCGCCAGCAGCCAAATTGTGGTTAGCTATGGCTACACCTTC. Protein product: CASSQIVVSYGYTF.

V and J are TRBV28 and TRBJ2-1; TRBD1 is a possible D gene (6 bases). CDR1 MDHEN and CDR2 SYDVKM come from the germline V gene. The CDR3 covers 13 residues. Trimming took 8 bases from V and 8 from J, leaving 16 bases between them. The CDR3 region is CASRKGGLDEQFF. The CDR3 DNA sequence: TGTGCCAGCCGAAAAGGGGGATTGGATGAGCAGTTCTTC.

V is TRBV4-3 and J is TRBJ1-2; D is ambiguous. CDR3 length: 16 residues. V dropped 3 bases and J dropped 1 base, with 15 bases sitting between them. Germline V gives CDR1 LGHNA, CDR2 YSLEER. The chain's CDR3 is CASSHTEGYVNYGYTF. DNA of the CDR3: TGCGCCAGCAGCCACACCGAAGGGTACGTTAACTATGGCTACACCTTC.

J is TRBJ2-3 and V is TRBV6-5; TRBD1 is a possible D gene (5 bases). Trimming took off 6 bases at V and 0 bases at J, with 13 bases between the two ends. Germline values: CDR1 MNHEY, CDR2 SVGAGI. The CDR3 length is 15 residues. The CDR3 spells CASSARQISTDTQYF. The CDR3 DNA reads TGTGCCAGCAGCGCCCGACAGATTAGCACAGATACGCAGTATTTT.

This chain links TRBV6-5 with TRBJ1-5; 7 nucleotides match TRBD1. With V trimmed by 4 bases and J by 1 base, 4 bases remained unmatched. The length of the CDR3 is 15 residues. In germline, CDR1 is MNHEY, CDR2 SVGAGI. The CDR3 spells CASSSPTGSNQPQHF. CDR3 bases: TGTGCCAGCAGTTCTCCGACAGGGAGCAATCAGCCCCAGCATTTT.

The V call is TRBV2, the J call TRBJ1-2, with D possibly being TRBD1 (5 bases). From germline, CDR1 is SNHLY and CDR2 FYNNEI. Deletions cut 4 bases from V and 6 bases from J, with 15 bases between. The CDR3 consists of 14 residues. CDR3: CASSVEKVGHGYTF. CDR3 DNA sequence: TGTGCCAGCAGTGTTGAAAAGGTGGGGCATGGCTACACCTTC.

V gene TRBV7-2 combines with J gene TRBJ1-2; D is perhaps TRBD1 (6 bases). The CDR3 totals 14 residues. CDR1 and CDR2 from the germline V gene are SGHTA and FQGNSA. Trimming cost V 5 bases and J 7 bases, with 17 bases left between them. CDR3 sequence reads: CASSPRRTAFGYTF. The CDR3 nucleotides read TGTGCCAGCAGCCCTCGACGGACAGCCTTTGGCTACACCTTC.

The chain is built from TRBV4-1 and TRBJ1-1, with D hard to call. V was clipped by 1 base and J by 0 bases, with 12 bases between them. The V gene's germline CDR1 is MGHRA and CDR2 YSYEKL. The CDR3 runs to 16 residues. CDR3 protein: CASSQGLTAMNTEAFF. The DNA for the CDR3 is TGCGCCAGCAGCCAAGGGCTGACGGCGATGAACACTGAAGCTTTCTTT.

The chain uses TRBV28 and TRBJ1-1; no clear D. CDR1 MDHEN and CDR2 SYDVKM come from the germline V gene. The CDR3 totals 13 residues. V gave up 6 bases and J gave up 4 bases, with 12 bases separating them. The CDR3 loop reads CASSSFHRTEAFF. CDR3 in DNA: TGTGCCAGCAGCAGTTTTCACCGCACTGAAGCTTTCTTT.

J is TRBJ2-2 and V is TRBV2, with 9 bases that match TRBD1. The CDR3 sequence is 18 residues long. Germline V gene sequence: CDR1 SNHLY, CDR2 FYNNEI. The J segment lost 2 bases and the V segment lost 4 bases, leaving 11 bases of the junction unmatched. The CDR3 region has the DNA TGTGCCAGCAGTGTCCGAATCATGGGACAGGGAAACACCGGGGAGCTGTTTTTT. It yields the protein CASSVRIMGQGNTGELFF.